Below are 2 T cell receptor beta chains sequenced from a single sample in a study of cytomegalovirus exposure and HLA in healthy donors. The PCR contained 60 Vbeta and 13 Jbeta primers. TCRdb keeps only in-frame clones here, not all; method: immunoSEQ multiplex PCR. The sample has around 170,000 clones; 82% are singletons. The sample taken for sequencing was PBMCs. These receptors came from a woman between 18 and 30 years old in good health and CMV-seronegative.

The rearrangement links TRBV7-9 to TRBJ1-1, with 7 bases identical to TRBD1. This CDR3 contains 15 residues. The V gene end was trimmed by 5 bases and the J gene end by 3 bases; junction bases not matched to a gene: 9. Germline V gene lookup returns CDR1 SEHNR and CDR2 FQNEAQ (reference sequence). The CDR3 loop is CASSPGDSSDTEAFF. The CDR3 nucleotides read TGTGCCAGCAGCCCGGGGGACAGTAGCGACACTGAAGCTTTCTTT.

The V call is TRBV27, the J call TRBJ2-1; D remains ambiguous. The germline V gene has CDR1 MNHEY and CDR2 SMNVEV (reference sequence). The V gene lost 1 base and the J gene lost 4 bases, with 5 bases spanning the gap. CDR3 length: 13 amino acids. The CDR3 DNA reads TGTGCCAGCAGTTTATGGGCTTACAATGAGCAGTTCTTC. Amino acids: CASSLWAYNEQFF.